The source of this T cell receptor beta chain is a study of STAT5B mutations in CD4+ large granular lymphocyte leukemia. Clones were read by immunoSEQ multiplex PCR, and TCRdb kept only the in-frame ones, dropping some. This sample yields tens of thousands of clones, of which 81% are seen a single time; 3.5% to 4% belongs to the top ten. This CDR3 is 13 amino acids long. V lost 7 bases to trimming and J lost 5 bases, with 14 bases between them. The V gene's germline CDR1 is MNHEY and CDR2 SVGAGI. For this clone: Its antigen is currently unknown.

Study-wide points: Data were not HLA-matched across samples. Patient CD4-sorted repertoires looked more clonal than healthy CD4+ repertoires, even without putative leukemic clones. About 24% of private leukemic clonotypes occurred rarely in other patients' non-leukemic repertoires. Compared with healthy controls (2/35), patient top clones favored TRBV06 (8/27).

The chain has TRBV6-5 and TRBJ1-2, with a possible D match to TRBD1 (6 bases). Sequencing was carried out using CD4+ T cells from blood buffy coats. The sequence was obtained from a human donor in good health. The CDR3 coding sequence is TGTGCCAGCACCCAAGGGGGTCTTTATGGCTACACCTTC. It encodes CASTQGGLYGYTF.